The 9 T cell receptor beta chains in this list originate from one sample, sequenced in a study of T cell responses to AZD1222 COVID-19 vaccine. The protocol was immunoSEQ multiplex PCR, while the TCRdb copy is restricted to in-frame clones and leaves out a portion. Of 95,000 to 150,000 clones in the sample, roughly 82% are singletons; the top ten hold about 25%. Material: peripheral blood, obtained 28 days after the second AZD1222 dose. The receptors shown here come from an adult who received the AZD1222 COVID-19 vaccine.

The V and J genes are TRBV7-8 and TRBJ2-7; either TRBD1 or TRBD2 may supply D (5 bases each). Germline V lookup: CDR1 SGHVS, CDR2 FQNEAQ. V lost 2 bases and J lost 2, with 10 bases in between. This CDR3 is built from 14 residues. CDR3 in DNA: TGTGCCAGCAGCTTATTAGAGGGACCCTACGAGCAGTACTTC. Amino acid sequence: CASSLLEGPYEQYF.

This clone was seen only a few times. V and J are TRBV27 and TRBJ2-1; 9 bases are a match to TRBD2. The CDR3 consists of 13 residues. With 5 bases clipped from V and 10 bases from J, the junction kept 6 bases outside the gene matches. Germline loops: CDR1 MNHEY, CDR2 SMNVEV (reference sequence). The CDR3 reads CASSRGSGGEQFF. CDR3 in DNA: TGTGCCAGCAGTCGTGGGAGCGGGGGGGAGCAGTTCTTC.

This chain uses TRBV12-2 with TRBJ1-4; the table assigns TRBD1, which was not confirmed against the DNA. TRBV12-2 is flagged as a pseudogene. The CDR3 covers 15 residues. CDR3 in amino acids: CASRSDRGSNEKLFF. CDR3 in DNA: TGTGCAAGTCGCTCCGACAGGGGGAGTAATGAAAAACTGTTTTTT.

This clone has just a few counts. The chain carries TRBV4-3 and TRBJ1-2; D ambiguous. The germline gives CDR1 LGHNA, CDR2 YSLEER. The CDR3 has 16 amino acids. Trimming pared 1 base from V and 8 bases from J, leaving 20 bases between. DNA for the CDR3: TGCGCCAGCAGCCAAGGTTGGGGAGACCGCATTGGGGGCTACACCTTC. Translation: CASSQGWGDRIGGYTF.

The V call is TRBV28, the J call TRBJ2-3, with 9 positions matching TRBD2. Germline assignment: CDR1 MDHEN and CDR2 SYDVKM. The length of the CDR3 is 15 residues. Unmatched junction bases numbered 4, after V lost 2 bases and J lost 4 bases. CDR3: CASSLEAGGPDTQYF. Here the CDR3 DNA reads TGTGCCAGCAGTTTAGAAGCGGGGGGCCCAGATACGCAGTATTTT.

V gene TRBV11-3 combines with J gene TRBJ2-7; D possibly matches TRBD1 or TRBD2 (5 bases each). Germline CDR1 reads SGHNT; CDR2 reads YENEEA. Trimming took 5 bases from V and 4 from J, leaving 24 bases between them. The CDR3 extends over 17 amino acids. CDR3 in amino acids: CASSPWYGKRGTYEQYF. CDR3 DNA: TGTGCCAGCAGCCCATGGTACGGCAAGAGGGGCACGTACGAGCAGTACTTC. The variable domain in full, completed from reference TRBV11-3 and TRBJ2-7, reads EAGVVQSPRYKIIEKKQPVAFWCNPISGHNTLYWYLQNLGQGPELLIRYENEEAVDDSQLPKDRFSAERLKGVDSTLKIQPAELGDSAVYLCASSPWYGKRGTYEQYFGPGTRLTVT.

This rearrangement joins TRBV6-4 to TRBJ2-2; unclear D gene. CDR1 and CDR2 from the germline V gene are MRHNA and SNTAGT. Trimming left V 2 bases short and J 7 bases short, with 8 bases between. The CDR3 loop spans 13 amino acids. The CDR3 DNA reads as TGTGCCAGCAGTGACCGGGCGGTCGGGGAGCTGTTTTTT. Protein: CASSDRAVGELFF.

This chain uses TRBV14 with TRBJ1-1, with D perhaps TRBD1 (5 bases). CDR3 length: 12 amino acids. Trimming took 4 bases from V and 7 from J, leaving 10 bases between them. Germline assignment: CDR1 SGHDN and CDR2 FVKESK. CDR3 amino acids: CASSPSGYEAFF. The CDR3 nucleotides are TGTGCCAGCAGCCCATCAGGGTATGAAGCTTTCTTT. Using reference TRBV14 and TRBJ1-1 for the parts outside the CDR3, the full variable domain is EAGVTQFPSHSVIEKGQTVTLRCDPISGHDNLYWYRRVMGKEIKFLLHFVKESKQDESGMPNNRFLAERTGGTYSTLKVQPAELEDSGVYFCASSPSGYEAFFGQGTRLTVV.

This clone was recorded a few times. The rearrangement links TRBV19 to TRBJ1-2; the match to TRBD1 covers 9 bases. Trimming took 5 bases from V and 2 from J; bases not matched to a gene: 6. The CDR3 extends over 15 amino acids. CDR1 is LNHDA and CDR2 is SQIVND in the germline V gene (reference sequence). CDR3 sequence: CASSETGGRNYGYTF. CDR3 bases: TGTGCCAGTAGTGAAACAGGGGGCAGGAACTATGGCTACACCTTC. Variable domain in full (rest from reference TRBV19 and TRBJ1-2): DGGITQSPKYLFRKEGQNVTLSCEQNLNHDAMYWYRQDPGQGLRLIYYSQIVNDFQKGDIAEGYSVSREKKESFPLTVTSAQKNPTAFYLCASSETGGRNYGYTFGSGTRLTVV.